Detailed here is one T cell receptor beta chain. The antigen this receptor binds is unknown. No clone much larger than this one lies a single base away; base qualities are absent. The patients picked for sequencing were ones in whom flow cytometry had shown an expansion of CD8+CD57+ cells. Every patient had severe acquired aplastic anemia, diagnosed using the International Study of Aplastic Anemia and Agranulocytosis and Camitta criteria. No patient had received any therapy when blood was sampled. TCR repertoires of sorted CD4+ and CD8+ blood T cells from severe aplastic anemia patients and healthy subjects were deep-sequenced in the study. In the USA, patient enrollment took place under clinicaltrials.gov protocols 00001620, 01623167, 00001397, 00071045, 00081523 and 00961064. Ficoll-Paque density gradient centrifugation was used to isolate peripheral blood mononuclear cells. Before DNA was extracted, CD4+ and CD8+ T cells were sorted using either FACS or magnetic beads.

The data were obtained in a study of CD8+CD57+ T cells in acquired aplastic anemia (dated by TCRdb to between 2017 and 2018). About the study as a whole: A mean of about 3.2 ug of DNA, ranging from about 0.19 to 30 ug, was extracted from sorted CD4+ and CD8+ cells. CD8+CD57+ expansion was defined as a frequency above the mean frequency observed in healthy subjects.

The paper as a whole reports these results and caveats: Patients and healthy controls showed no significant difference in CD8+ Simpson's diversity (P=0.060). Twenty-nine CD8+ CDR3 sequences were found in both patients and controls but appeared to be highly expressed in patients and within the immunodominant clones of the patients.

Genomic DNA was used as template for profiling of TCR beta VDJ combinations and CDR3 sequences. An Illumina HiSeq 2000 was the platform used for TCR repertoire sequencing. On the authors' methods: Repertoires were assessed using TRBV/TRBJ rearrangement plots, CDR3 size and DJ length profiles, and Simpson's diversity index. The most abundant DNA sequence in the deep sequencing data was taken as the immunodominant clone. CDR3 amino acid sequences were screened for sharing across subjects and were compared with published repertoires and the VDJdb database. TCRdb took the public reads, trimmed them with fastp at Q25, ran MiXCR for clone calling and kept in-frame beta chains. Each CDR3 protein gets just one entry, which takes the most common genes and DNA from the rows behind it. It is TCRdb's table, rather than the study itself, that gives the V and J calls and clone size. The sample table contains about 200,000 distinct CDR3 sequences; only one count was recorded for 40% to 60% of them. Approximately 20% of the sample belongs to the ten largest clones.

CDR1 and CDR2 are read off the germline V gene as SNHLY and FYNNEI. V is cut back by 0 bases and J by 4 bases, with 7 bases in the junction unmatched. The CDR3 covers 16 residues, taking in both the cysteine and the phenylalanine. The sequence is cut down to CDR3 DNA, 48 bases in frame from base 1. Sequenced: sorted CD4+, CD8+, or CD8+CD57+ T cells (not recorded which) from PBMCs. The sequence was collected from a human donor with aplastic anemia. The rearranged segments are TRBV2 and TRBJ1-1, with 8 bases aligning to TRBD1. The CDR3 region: CASSEAVVTGGTEAFF. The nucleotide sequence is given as TGTGCCAGCAGTGAAGCAGTTGTCACAGGGGGCACTGAAGCTTTCTTT.